This TCR beta chain was profiled in a study of blood T cells in healthy people across ages. Findings and caveats of the study: Percentage of naive T cells showed a strong correlation with TCR beta diversity. When set beside aged donors, long-lived donors presented more naive CD4+ cells and higher diversity.

Worth noting for this clonotype: What it recognizes is unknown.

The second PCR ran roughly 6 to 11 cycles with a sample-barcoded 5' primer and J-beta primers. The authors tagged each cDNA molecule using a template-switch adaptor with 12 random nucleotides. TCRdb reprocessed the 5' RACE reads with MiXCR, giving one entry per CDR3 protein. The sample records roughly 790,000 distinct CDR3 sequences, 40% to 45% being singletons. Aged roughly 6 to 90, donors were systemically healthy Caucasians from Russia. J was trimmed by 8 bases and V by 2 bases; bases with no gene match: 8. The CDR3 consists of 15 residues. Germline V gene data show CDR1 as KGHDR and CDR2 as SFDVKD.

Specimen: blood. This chain connects TRBV24-1 to TRBJ2-4; 7 bases align to TRBD1. This clonotype was obtained from an older woman in good health. CDR3 coding DNA: TGTGCCACCAGTGATTCTCGACAGGGTAGCGACATTCAGTACTTC. It is translated as CATSDSRQGSDIQYF.